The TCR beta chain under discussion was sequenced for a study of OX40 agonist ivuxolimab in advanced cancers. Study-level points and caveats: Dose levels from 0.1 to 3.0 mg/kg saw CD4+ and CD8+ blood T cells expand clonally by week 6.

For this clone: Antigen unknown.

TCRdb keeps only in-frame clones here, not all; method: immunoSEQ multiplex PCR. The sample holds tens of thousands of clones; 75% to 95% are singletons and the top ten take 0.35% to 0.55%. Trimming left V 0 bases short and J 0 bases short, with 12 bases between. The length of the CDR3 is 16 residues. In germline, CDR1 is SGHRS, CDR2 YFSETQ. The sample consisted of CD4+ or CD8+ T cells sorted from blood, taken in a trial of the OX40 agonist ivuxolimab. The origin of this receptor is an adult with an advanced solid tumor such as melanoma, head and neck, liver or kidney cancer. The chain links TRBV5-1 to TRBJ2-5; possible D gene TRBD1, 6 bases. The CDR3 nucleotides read TGCGCCAGCAGCTTGGTAACAGGGATGCACCAAGAGACCCAGTACTTC. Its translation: CASSLVTGMHQETQYF.